The 5 T cell receptor beta chains below all came from one sample that was sequenced in a study of blood T cell repertoires in COVID-19. Assay: immunoSEQ multiplex PCR; the TCRdb copy retains only in-frame clones and omits some. Among 90,000 to 120,000 clones listed, 85% to 90% were seen once. The sample consisted of peripheral blood. These receptors were taken from a woman older than 75 with acute or convalescent COVID-19.

This chain joins TRBV5-1 and TRBJ2-2, with D perhaps TRBD2 (5 bases). Trimming took off 6 bases at V and 6 bases at J, with 12 bases between the two ends. Germline V CDR1 and CDR2: SGHRS, YFSETQ. This CDR3 region has 13 residues. The CDR3 nucleotides are TGCGCCAGCAAGGGAGCGAGTTCCGGGGAGCTGTTTTTT. Residues: CASKGASSGELFF.

This clone was picked up one time. The chain has TRBV6-5 and TRBJ2-5; 10 bases fit TRBD2. The CDR3 spans 15 residues. Germline CDR1 is MNHEY and CDR2 is SVGAGI. Losses at the gene ends were 5 bases for V and 5 bases for J; bases not matched to a gene: 8. The CDR3 coding sequence is TGTGCCAGCAGTCTTCAGCGGGGGGGCGAGGAGACCCAGTACTTC. Its protein is CASSLQRGGEETQYF.

The chain links TRBV11-2 to TRBJ1-1; weak D call: TRBD1 (5 bases). Trimming shortened V by 5 bases and J by 0 bases, and 13 bases separated the two germline ends. This CDR3 is built from 15 residues. Germline V gene lookup returns CDR1 SGHAT and CDR2 FQNNGV. The CDR3 region has the DNA TGTGCCAGCAGCCGGAGACAGCTAATGAACACTGAAGCTTTCTTT. The encoded protein is CASSRRQLMNTEAFF.

The DNA for the CDR3 is TGTGCCAGCAGTTTTTCCCCCCAATATCAGCCCCAGCATTTT. It specifies CASSFSPQYQPQHF. The gene calls are TRBV28 and TRBJ1-5; D remains ambiguous. The CDR3 runs to 14 residues. CDR1 and CDR2 (germline): MDHEN, SYDVKM. The V end was cut by 3 bases, the J end by 5 bases, with 11 bases between.

The gene calls are TRBV27 and TRBJ2-5; a weak D match, TRBD1 (6 bases). Germline V CDR1 and CDR2: MNHEY, SMNVEV (reference sequence). V lost 0 bases and J 5 bases, leaving 22 bases between the germline ends. The CDR3 sequence is 18 residues long. As DNA, the CDR3 is TGTGCCAGCAGTTTATCTCCGCAGAAAAAGAGGGGGTTGGAGACCCAGTACTTC. Its protein product is CASSLSPQKKRGLETQYF.